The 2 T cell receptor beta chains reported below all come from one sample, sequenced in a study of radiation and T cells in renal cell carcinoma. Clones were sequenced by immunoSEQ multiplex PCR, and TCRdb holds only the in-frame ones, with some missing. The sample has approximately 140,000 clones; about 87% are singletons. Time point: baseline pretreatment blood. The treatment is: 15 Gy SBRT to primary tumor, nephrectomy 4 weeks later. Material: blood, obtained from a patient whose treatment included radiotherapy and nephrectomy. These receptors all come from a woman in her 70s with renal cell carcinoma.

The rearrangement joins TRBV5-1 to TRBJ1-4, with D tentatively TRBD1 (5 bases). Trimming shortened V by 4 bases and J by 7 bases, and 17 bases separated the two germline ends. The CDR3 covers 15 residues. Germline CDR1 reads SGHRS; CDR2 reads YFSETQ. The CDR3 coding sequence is TGCGCCAGCAGCGGCCGCGGAGGGGTGGGTGAAAAACTGTTTTTT. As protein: CASSGRGGVGEKLFF.

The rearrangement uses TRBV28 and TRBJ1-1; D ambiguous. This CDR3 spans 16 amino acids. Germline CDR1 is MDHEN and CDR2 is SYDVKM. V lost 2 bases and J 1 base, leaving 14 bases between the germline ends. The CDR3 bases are TGTGCCAGCAGTTTAATTGGGGATTACACGAACACTGAAGCTTTCTTT. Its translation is CASSLIGDYTNTEAFF.